Listed here are 24 T cell receptor beta chains from one sample, sequenced in a study of cytomegalovirus exposure and HLA in healthy donors. TCRdb keeps only in-frame clones here, not all; method: immunoSEQ multiplex PCR. Here the sample spans 260,000 or so clones, about 87% being singletons. The specimen sequenced was PBMCs. These receptors came from a man between 18 and 35 years old in good health and CMV-seronegative.

The chain has TRBV7-9 and TRBJ2-2; no firm D call. V lost 4 bases to trimming and J lost 3 bases, with 3 bases between them. The length of the CDR3 is 12 residues. The germline V gene has CDR1 SEHNR and CDR2 FQNEAQ (reference sequence). The chain's CDR3 is CASSSHTGELFF. CDR3 nucleotides: TGTGCCAGCAGCTCTCACACCGGGGAGCTGTTTTTT.

This chain connects TRBV2 to TRBJ2-7; D is ambiguous. CDR3 length: 14 amino acids. Germline V CDR1 and CDR2: SNHLY, FYNNEI. The ends were cut back, 5 bases at V and 7 bases at J, with 18 bases in the middle. CDR3 sequence (DNA): TGTGCCAGCAGTCCTGGCGACTCGCAGAGGGAGCAGTACTTC. Protein: CASSPGDSQREQYF.

The genes are TRBV27 and TRBJ2-2; 10 bases agree with TRBD2. This CDR3 has 15 residues. V trimming: 4 bases; J trimming: 8 bases; junction bases outside the gene matches: 7. CDR1 is MNHEY, CDR2 SMNVEV, per germline (reference sequence). CDR3 nucleotide sequence: TGTGCCAGCAGTTCGGGACTAGCGAGTGAAGGGGAGCTGTTTTTT. It codes for CASSSGLASEGELFF.

V is TRBV19 and J is TRBJ2-5; 13 bases agree with TRBD2. There are 17 residues in the CDR3. Germline V gene lookup returns CDR1 LNHDA and CDR2 SQIVND (reference sequence). J gave up 2 bases and V 2 bases, and 5 bases lay outside the gene matches. CDR3 DNA: TGTGCCAGTAGTATAAGACTAGCGGGGGGTAGACAAGAGACCCAGTACTTC. As protein: CASSIRLAGGRQETQYF. Full variable domain (missing parts from reference TRBV19 and TRBJ2-5): DGGITQSPKYLFRKEGQNVTLSCEQNLNHDAMYWYRQDPGQGLRLIYYSQIVNDFQKGDIAEGYSVSREKKESFPLTVTSAQKNPTAFYLCASSIRLAGGRQETQYFGPGTRLLVL.

The chain combines TRBV27 with TRBJ1-5; the D gene is possibly TRBD1 (6 bases). The CDR3 has 13 residues. Germline V gene data show CDR1 as MNHEY and CDR2 as SMNVEV (reference sequence). V lost 2 bases and J 5 bases, leaving 7 bases between the germline ends. CDR3: CASSLGGDQPQHF. For the CDR3, the DNA is TGTGCCAGCAGTTTAGGGGGCGATCAGCCCCAGCATTTT.

This sequence joins TRBV4-1 and TRBJ2-7; D not resolved. V shed 1 base and J shed 7 bases, with 11 bases lying between them. CDR1 MGHRA and CDR2 YSYEKL come from the germline V gene. The CDR3 is made up of 13 amino acids. The CDR3 region has the DNA TGCGCCAGCAGCCAAGTAGTCTTCGGGGAGCAGTACTTC. This gives the protein CASSQVVFGEQYF.

The chain recombines TRBV6-1 with TRBJ1-6; no reliable D call. Germline CDR1 MNHNS, CDR2 SASEGT. The CDR3 loop spans 14 amino acids. V lost 3 bases and J lost 4, with 7 bases in between. CDR3 residues: CASSEVQYNSPLHF. The CDR3 DNA reads as TGTGCCAGCAGTGAGGTTCAGTATAATTCACCCCTCCACTTT.

This clone was observed once. V and J are TRBV28 and TRBJ1-1; D is ambiguous. V was cut by 7 bases and J by 8 bases, with 23 bases left in between. Germline values: CDR1 MDHEN, CDR2 SYDVKM. The CDR3 spans 15 residues. CDR3 DNA: TGTGCCAGCACTCAAGAGAGCGGGCGGACGGAAGAAGCTTTCTTT. Translation gives CASTQESGRTEEAFF.

The chain joins TRBV6-5 to TRBJ1-5; D is ambiguous. The CDR3 loop spans 14 amino acids. Germline assignment: CDR1 MNHEY and CDR2 SVGAGI. The V gene lost 5 bases and the J gene lost 3 bases, with 11 bases spanning the gap. The CDR3 region has the DNA TGTGCCAGCAGTCGGTTGAGCGCCAATCAGCCCCAGCATTTT. Amino acids: CASSRLSANQPQHF.

This clone was counted a single time. The chain carries TRBV27 and TRBJ2-5; TRBD2 matches at 7 bases. The CDR3 has 16 amino acids. The V segment lost 8 bases and the J segment 3 bases; nucleotides outside the gene matches: 15. CDR1 is MNHEY, CDR2 SMNVEV, per germline (reference sequence). The CDR3 protein is CASRPPWGGREETQYF. The CDR3 DNA sequence: TGTGCCAGCCGACCCCCTTGGGGCGGGAGAGAAGAGACCCAGTACTTC.

This clone was seen a single time. The chain combines TRBV9 with TRBJ2-3; no definite D call. V lost 0 bases and J lost 4, with 15 bases in between. Per the germline V gene, CDR1 is SGDLS and CDR2 is YYNGEE. The CDR3 is 16 amino acids. The CDR3 spells CASSVGLSYQSDTQYF. The CDR3, as DNA: TGTGCCAGCAGCGTAGGATTGAGCTATCAATCAGATACGCAGTATTTT.

In DNA, the CDR3 is TGTGCCAGCAGTGGGGGGGACAGGGGGCCCTACGGGAGAAAACTGTTTTTT. The encoded protein is CASSGGDRGPYGRKLFF. The V call is TRBV28, the J call TRBJ1-4; 12 nucleotides match TRBD1. Trimming at V came to 5 bases and at J to 10 bases, leaving 14 bases not matched to a gene. Germline V CDR1 and CDR2: MDHEN, SYDVKM. This CDR3 has 17 residues.

The gene calls are TRBV7-9 and TRBJ2-1; 7 bases are shared with TRBD1. Per the germline V gene, CDR1 is SEHNR and CDR2 is FQNEAQ (reference sequence). The V segment lost 2 bases and the J segment 7 bases; nucleotides outside the gene matches: 5. The CDR3 contains 14 residues. The CDR3 coding sequence is TGTGCCAGCAGCTTAAAGGGGGCGCAAAATGAGCAGTTCTTC. This sequence encodes CASSLKGAQNEQFF.

This sequence joins TRBV5-1 and TRBJ1-2; 7 positions agree with TRBD1. Looked up from germline, CDR1 is SGHRS and CDR2 is YFSETQ. V was clipped by 4 bases and J by 8 bases; unmatched bases: 11. The CDR3 runs 14 residues. The CDR3 DNA sequence: TGCGCCAGCAGCCTGGAAAACAGGGGACGCGGCTACACCTTC. This sequence encodes CASSLENRGRGYTF.

V usage is TRBV29-1 and J usage is TRBJ2-3; 7 positions match TRBD2. With 3 bases clipped from V and 0 bases from J, the junction kept 9 bases outside the gene matches. The CDR3 totals 16 residues. Germline lookup yields CDR1 SQVTM and CDR2 ANQGSEA. CDR3 protein: CSVEGLRGFSTDTQYF. CDR3 nucleotides: TGCAGCGTTGAGGGATTGCGGGGGTTTAGCACAGATACGCAGTATTTT.

The chain links TRBV4-2 to TRBJ1-6; perhaps TRBD1 as D (5 bases). The germline CDR1 and CDR2 sequences are LGHNA and YNFKEQ. The V and J ends lost 2 bases and 1 base respectively, with 12 bases between them. This CDR3 comprises 17 residues. The CDR3 spells CASSQMGGASYNSPLHF. DNA for the CDR3: TGTGCCAGCAGCCAAATGGGGGGTGCATCCTATAATTCACCCCTCCACTTT.

This chain links TRBV28 with TRBJ1-2; 8 bases line up with TRBD1. This CDR3 spans 14 amino acids. The germline V gene has CDR1 MDHEN and CDR2 SYDVKM. Trimming at V came to 5 bases and at J to 6 bases, leaving 8 bases not matched to a gene. CDR3 protein: CASSRRTGWDGYTF. CDR3 nucleotides: TGTGCCAGCAGTCGAAGGACAGGGTGGGATGGCTACACCTTC.

The J gene is TRBJ1-2, the V gene TRBV5-8; TRBD1 aligns across 8 bases. Germline assignment: CDR1 SGHTS and CDR2 YDEGEE. V was clipped by 0 bases and J by 4 bases; unmatched bases: 2. The CDR3 is 14 amino acids. In DNA form, the CDR3 reads TGTGCCAGCAGCTTGGTAGGACAGGGCTATGGCTACACCTTC. It translates to CASSLVGQGYGYTF.

The chain employs TRBV30 and TRBJ2-2, with 11 bases identical to TRBD2. The CDR3 runs 18 residues. V lost 4 bases to trimming and J lost 3 bases; unmatched junction nucleotides: 13. Per the germline V gene, CDR1 is GTSNPN and CDR2 is SVGIG (reference sequence). Here the CDR3 reads CAWIRASGRRWDTGELFF. The CDR3 DNA sequence: TGTGCCTGGATAAGGGCTAGCGGGAGGAGGTGGGACACCGGGGAGCTGTTTTTT.

The rearrangement links TRBV4-3 to TRBJ2-1; possible D gene TRBD1, 5 bases. This CDR3 has 16 residues. Looked up from germline, CDR1 is LGHNA and CDR2 is YSLEER. V was shortened by 0 bases and J by 0 bases, with 9 bases between the two germline ends. The CDR3 protein is CASSQDRALSYNEQFF. In DNA form, the CDR3 reads TGCGCCAGCAGCCAAGACAGGGCCCTCTCCTACAATGAGCAGTTCTTC.

V usage is TRBV7-2 and J usage is TRBJ2-5; the match to TRBD1 covers 11 bases. In germline, CDR1 is SGHTA, CDR2 FQGNSA. Unmatched junction bases numbered 9, after V lost 5 bases and J lost 7 bases. The length of the CDR3 is 15 residues. CDR3 protein: CASSPYPGQGGTQYF. DNA of the CDR3: TGTGCCAGCAGCCCCTATCCGGGACAGGGGGGGACCCAGTACTTC.

V gene TRBV11-2 combines with J gene TRBJ2-5; a weak D match, TRBD2 (7 bases). V dropped 4 bases and J dropped 3 bases, with 27 bases sitting between them. Germline CDR1 SGHAT, CDR2 FQNNGV. The CDR3 is made up of 19 amino acids. CDR3 nucleotides: TGTGCCAGCAGCTCCATATTCCAGGGGAGGGGAGGCGATGAAGAGACCCAGTACTTC. Translated: CASSSIFQGRGGDEETQYF.

The V call is TRBV6-5, the J call TRBJ1-1, with 9 nucleotides matching TRBD1. CDR1 MNHEY and CDR2 SVGAGI come from the germline V gene. Trimming cost V 6 bases and J 9 bases; bases outside gene matches: 8. The CDR3 has 13 residues. The CDR3 bases are TGTGCCAGCAGACCGGGACAGGGTGAAAAAGCTTTCTTT. Encoded protein: CASRPGQGEKAFF.

This clone was counted once. The V gene is TRBV10-3, the J gene TRBJ2-1, with TRBD2 matching over 12 bases. Germline CDR1 ENHRY, CDR2 SYGVKD. The CDR3 consists of 17 residues. V shed 4 bases and J 2 bases; nucleotides not matched to a gene: 6. In nucleotides, the CDR3 is TGTGCCATCAGTGGGACTAGCGGGGCTTCGACCTACAATGAGCAGTTCTTC. It codes for CAISGTSGASTYNEQFF.